This entry lists 17 T cell receptor beta chains sequenced from one sample in a study of blood T cells in healthy people across ages. For the second PCR, which ran for 7 to 11 cycles, a sample-barcoded 5' primer and a J-beta primer mix were used. One entry per CDR3 protein, called by TCRdb with MiXCR from the 5' RACE reads. The table includes 1.5 million to 1.9 million distinct CDR3 sequences, 35% to 45% detected once. What was sequenced was blood. The receptors stem from a woman between 18 and 29 years old in good health.

The chain carries TRBV6-6 and TRBJ2-7; D gene unclear. The V end was cut by 8 bases, the J end by 7 bases, with 12 bases between. This CDR3 spans 11 amino acids. Germline-derived CDR1 and CDR2 are MNHNY and SVGAGI (reference sequence). CDR3 coding DNA: TGTGCCAGCGGTCCTCAAACTGAGCAGTACTTC. This encodes CASGPQTEQYF.

This clonotype was seen only a few times. The J gene is TRBJ2-2, the V gene TRBV29-1; 11 bases match TRBD2. The CDR3 spans 15 residues. With V trimmed by 3 bases and J by 4 bases, 4 bases remained unmatched. Germline CDR1 is SQVTM and CDR2 is ANQGSEA. The CDR3 reads CSVDRLAGGTGELFF. For the CDR3, the DNA is TGCAGCGTTGATCGGCTAGCGGGGGGCACCGGGGAGCTGTTTTTT.

This clonotype was counted a few times. This chain links TRBV6-6 with TRBJ1-5, with 9 bases lining up with TRBD1. The germline V gene has CDR1 MNHNY and CDR2 SVGAGI (reference sequence). CDR3 length: 17 residues. Trimming cost V 7 bases and J 2 bases; bases outside gene matches: 12. The DNA of the CDR3 is TGTGCCAGCACCCCCAGGACAGGGGTGGTGGGCAATCAGCCCCAGCATTTT. Its protein is CASTPRTGVVGNQPQHF.

Ten or more counts support this clonotype. The chain uses TRBV5-1 and TRBJ2-1; D not resolved. V was clipped by 0 bases and J by 0 bases, with 7 bases between them. This CDR3 region has 15 residues. The germline V gene encodes CDR1 SGHRS and CDR2 YFSETQ. The CDR3 is CASSLVGSSYNEQFF. The CDR3 DNA is TGCGCCAGCAGCTTGGTAGGGTCCTCCTACAATGAGCAGTTCTTC. Using reference TRBV5-1 and TRBJ2-1 for the parts outside the CDR3, the full variable domain is KAGVTQTPRYLIKTRGQQVTLSCSPISGHRSVSWYQQTPGQGLQFLFEYFSETQRNKGNFPGRFSGRQFSNSRSEMNVSTLELGDSALYLCASSLVGSSYNEQFFGPGTRLTVL.

This chain connects TRBV6-2 or TRBV6-3 to TRBJ1-2; no definite D call. CDR1 MNHEY and CDR2 SVGEGT come from the germline V gene. Trimming took 6 bases from V and 2 from J, leaving 10 bases between them. CDR3 length: 13 amino acids. The CDR3 DNA is TGTGCCAGCAGAGTGCACGGGAACTATGGCTACACCTTC. The encoded protein is CASRVHGNYGYTF.

V gene TRBV6-1 combines with J gene TRBJ2-1; 11 nucleotides match TRBD2. V was clipped by 7 bases and J by 4 bases; unmatched bases: 12. This CDR3 contains 17 residues. The germline V gene has CDR1 MNHNS and CDR2 SASEGT. CDR3 region: CASNDGKGLAVYNEQFF. In DNA, the CDR3 is TGTGCCAGCAACGACGGGAAGGGACTAGCGGTATACAATGAGCAGTTCTTC.

This chain links TRBV6-2 or TRBV6-3 with TRBJ2-7; D uncertain. Trimming removed 0 bases at V and 5 bases at J, with 20 bases between. CDR3 size: 17 residues. Per germline, CDR1 MNHEY and CDR2 SVGEGT. The CDR3 bases are TGTGCCAGCAGTTACTCCCCCGTTAGTATGCAGTACCACGAGCAGTACTTC. The encoded protein is CASSYSPVSMQYHEQYF.

This clonotype was recorded a few times. The chain is built from TRBV4-3 and TRBJ2-1; perhaps TRBD2 as D (6 bases). The CDR3 extends over 17 amino acids. V was cut by 0 bases and J by 6 bases, with 18 bases left in between. Germline V lookup: CDR1 LGHNA, CDR2 YSLEER. The CDR3 DNA follows: TGCGCCAGCAGCCAAGAAGTGATAGCGGAGAGGGGCAATGAGCAGTTCTTC. It encodes CASSQEVIAERGNEQFF.

This clonotype was seen a handful of times. The chain employs TRBV5-1 and TRBJ2-1, with no clear D. Per the germline V gene, CDR1 is SGHRS and CDR2 is YFSETQ. CDR3 size: 15 residues. Trimming removed 4 bases at V and 4 bases at J, with 15 bases between. CDR3 in DNA: TGCGCCAGCAGCACCGGCCTTCACTCTTACAATGAGCAGTTCTTC. Translating it yields CASSTGLHSYNEQFF.

The sample holds a few counts of this clonotype. This chain connects TRBV20-1 to TRBJ2-1; D gene unclear. V was clipped by 1 base and J by 0 bases, with 13 bases between them. Germline CDR1 and CDR2: DFQATT and SNEGSKA (reference sequence). The CDR3 is 16 amino acids. CDR3 sequence reads: CSARGRGGSSYNEQFF. CDR3 sequence (DNA): TGCAGTGCTAGAGGACGAGGCGGAAGCTCCTACAATGAGCAGTTCTTC.

This clonotype has at least ten counts. This rearrangement joins TRBV7-9 to TRBJ1-1; weak D call: TRBD1 (6 bases). Germline V gene sequence: CDR1 SEHNR, CDR2 FQNEAQ (reference sequence). CDR3 size: 13 residues. V lost 1 base, J lost 5 bases, and 8 bases lay in between. For the CDR3, the DNA is TGTGCCAGCAGCTTAGGGACAGCAACTGAAGCTTTCTTT. Protein product: CASSLGTATEAFF.

This clonotype has just a few counts. The gene calls are TRBV20-1 and TRBJ2-5, with TRBD2 as a possible D gene (6 bases). Germline CDR1 DFQATT, CDR2 SNEGSKA (reference sequence). V lost 7 bases and J 1 base, leaving 10 bases between the germline ends. The CDR3 is 12 residues long. The chain's CDR3 is CSVPRGQETQYF. The CDR3 DNA sequence: TGCAGTGTACCGCGGGGCCAAGAGACCCAGTACTTC.

This clonotype was counted between two and nine times. This sequence joins TRBV9 and TRBJ1-2; TRBD1 is a possible D gene (6 bases). CDR1 SGDLS and CDR2 YYNGEE come from the germline V gene. The CDR3 is made up of 16 amino acids. Between the trimmed V and J ends, which lost 0 bases and 0 bases, there was a span of 12 bases. CDR3 residues: CASSVDQGTANYGYTF. CDR3 bases: TGTGCCAGCAGCGTAGATCAGGGGACTGCTAACTATGGCTACACCTTC.

The genes are TRBV10-3 and TRBJ1-5, with 9 positions matching TRBD1. Germline trimming cut 4 bases from V and 5 bases from J; bases unmatched to any gene: 6. The CDR3 is 15 amino acids. The germline gives CDR1 ENHRY, CDR2 SYGVKD. The CDR3 bases are TGTGCCATCAGTGGGGCGGGACAGGGTTATCAGCCCCAGCATTTT. The encoded protein is CAISGAGQGYQPQHF.

The chain carries TRBV7-2 and TRBJ1-5; no firm D call. V was trimmed by 1 base and J by 9 bases, leaving 13 bases between them. CDR1 and CDR2 from the germline V gene are SGHTA and FQGNSA. The CDR3 extends over 14 amino acids. The CDR3 nucleotides read TGTGCCAGCAGCTTAGTAGGCAGCCCCGGGCCCCAGCATTTT. It specifies CASSLVGSPGPQHF.

The CDR3 DNA reads as TGTGCCAGCAGCGCGACTAGCCGCCCGTACAATGAGCAGTTCTTC. Translating it yields CASSATSRPYNEQFF. The chain has TRBV5-6 and TRBJ2-1, with 7 bases fitting TRBD2. The CDR3 consists of 15 residues. V was clipped by 4 bases and J by 4 bases; unmatched bases: 8. CDR1 is SGHDT, CDR2 YYEEEE, per germline.

This clonotype was detected once. V gene TRBV11-2 combines with J gene TRBJ1-6; TRBD1 is a possible D gene (5 bases). CDR3 length: 14 amino acids. V was cut by 10 bases and J by 8 bases, with 18 bases left in between. Per the germline V gene, CDR1 is SGHAT and CDR2 is FQNNGV. The CDR3 spells CATQPTGVDSPLHF. The CDR3 DNA follows: TGTGCCACCCAACCCACGGGGGTGGATTCACCCCTCCACTTT.